Each of the 13 T cell receptor beta chains below was sequenced from the same sample in a study of T cells in Graves' hyperthyroidism and ophthalmopathy. Researchers amplified the TCR beta CDR3 regions from RNA transcripts. Initially, a first-round RT-PCR of the TCR CDR3 employed the HTBI primer set. One entry per CDR3 protein, called by TCRdb with MiXCR from the multiplex PCR reads. The sample contains fewer than 500,000 distinct CDR3 sequences, around 15% of which appear only once. The sample comprised blood. All receptors come from a woman under 40 with Graves' ophthalmopathy.

This clonotype was seen many times. V gene TRBV2 combines with J gene TRBJ1-1; TRBD1 is a possible D gene (6 bases). V was cut by 5 bases and J by 3 bases, with 13 bases left in between. The CDR3 extends over 14 amino acids. The V gene's germline CDR1 is SNHLY and CDR2 FYNNEI. For the CDR3, the DNA is TGTGCCAGCAGTCCAAGGGGGGGGGACACTGAAGCTTTCTTT. Protein: CASSPRGGDTEAFF.

This clonotype was picked up many times. CDR3 protein: CSARVRDRGGDWVDTQYF. CDR3 nucleotide sequence: TGCAGTGCTAGAGTTAGGGACAGGGGGGGAGATTGGGTAGATACGCAGTATTTT. This sequence joins TRBV20-1 and TRBJ2-3, with TRBD1 matching over 11 bases. Germline values: CDR1 DFQATT, CDR2 SNEGSKA (reference sequence). The CDR3 totals 18 residues. Losses at the gene ends were 1 base for V and 5 bases for J; bases not matched to a gene: 14.

This clonotype was picked up many times. This chain links TRBV20-1 with TRBJ1-4; no firm D call. V dropped 0 bases and J dropped 5 bases, with 13 bases sitting between them. Germline CDR1 reads DFQATT; CDR2 reads SNEGSKA (reference sequence). This CDR3 has 15 residues. CDR3 loop: CSAREDGEGNEKLFF. The CDR3 region has the DNA TGCAGTGCTAGAGAAGACGGAGAGGGAAATGAAAAACTGTTTTTT.

This clonotype was recorded at least ten times. The rearrangement uses TRBV7-2 and TRBJ2-1; D is unresolved. This CDR3 is 15 amino acids long. Germline CDR1 and CDR2: SGHTA and FQGNSA. Trimming cost V 1 base and J 9 bases, with 16 bases left between them. The CDR3 loop reads CASSLEVLILAEQFF. The CDR3 region has the DNA TGTGCCAGCAGCTTAGAGGTTTTGATTTTGGCTGAGCAGTTCTTC.

This rearrangement joins TRBV2 to TRBJ1-1, with 9 bases matching TRBD1. The J segment lost 1 base and the V segment lost 6 bases, leaving 6 bases of the junction unmatched. The CDR3 is made up of 15 amino acids. Germline assignment: CDR1 SNHLY and CDR2 FYNNEI. CDR3 coding DNA: TGTGCCAGCAGGGAACAGGGGGCGTCGAACACTGAAGCTTTCTTT. It translates to CASREQGASNTEAFF.

This clonotype was seen a few times. CDR3 bases: TGTGCCAGCAGCCAGGACAGGGGGCTGGAAGAGACCCAGTACTTC. Protein product: CASSQDRGLEETQYF. The J gene is TRBJ2-5, the V gene TRBV14; 11 positions match TRBD1. The CDR3 covers 15 residues. V shed 3 bases, J shed 3 bases, and the junction held 3 bases outside the gene matches. Germline CDR1 SGHDN, CDR2 FVKESK.

The chain recombines TRBV6-1 with TRBJ1-1; D uncertain. The germline gives CDR1 MNHNS, CDR2 SASEGT. This CDR3 has 15 residues. The V end was cut by 0 bases, the J end by 6 bases, with 14 bases between. The CDR3 sequence: CASSEARYSGPEAFF. In nucleotides, the CDR3 is TGTGCCAGCAGTGAAGCGAGGTATTCGGGCCCTGAAGCTTTCTTT.

The chain links TRBV6-1 to TRBJ2-3; 7 nucleotides align to TRBD1. Per germline, CDR1 MNHNS and CDR2 SASEGT. The CDR3 has 14 amino acids. After removal of 6 bases from V and 5 bases from J, the junction contained 8 bases not matched to a gene. The CDR3 DNA reads TGTGCCAGCAGAGACAGGGAAGGAGGAGATACGCAGTATTTT. Protein: CASRDREGGDTQYF.

This clonotype was observed a few times. The CDR3 nucleotides read TGTGCCAGCAGCACCGAGGCGATACCCGCCGGACAGTTAAATCAGCCCCAGCATTTT. Translation gives CASSTEAIPAGQLNQPQHF. The chain links TRBV12-3 or TRBV12-4 to TRBJ1-5, with D possibly matching TRBD1 (6 bases). Trimming shortened V by 6 bases and J by 4 bases, and 28 bases separated the two germline ends. The CDR3 covers 19 residues.

At least ten counts were recorded for this clonotype. This rearrangement joins TRBV28 to TRBJ2-7; D possibly corresponds to TRBD2 (5 bases). V lost 5 bases and J 0 bases, leaving 20 bases between the germline ends. In germline, CDR1 is MDHEN, CDR2 SYDVKM. This CDR3 has 17 amino acids. DNA for the CDR3: TGTGCCAGCAGTACCCGCGGACTGGGCCCGAGCTCCTACGAGCAGTACTTC. Its translation: CASSTRGLGPSSYEQYF.

The V call is TRBV3-1, the J call TRBJ2-1; 11 nucleotides match TRBD2. Germline CDR1 is LGHDT and CDR2 is YNNKEL (reference sequence). CDR3 length: 16 amino acids. V lost 6 bases, J lost 7 bases, and 11 bases stayed unmatched. The CDR3 reads CASSDLSGRADNEQFF. The CDR3, as DNA: TGTGCCAGCAGTGACCTTAGCGGGAGGGCCGATAATGAGCAGTTCTTC.

This clonotype was counted many times. The chain carries TRBV7-9 and TRBJ1-4; a weak D match, TRBD1 (6 bases). Trimming took 5 bases from V and 8 from J, leaving 9 bases between them. CDR3 length equals 12 residues. CDR1 and CDR2 (germline): SEHNR, FQNEAQ (reference sequence). The CDR3 region is CASSPGAEKLFF. In nucleotides, the CDR3 is TGTGCCAGCAGCCCAGGGGCGGAAAAACTGTTTTTT. The whole variable domain, filled in from reference TRBV7-9 and TRBJ1-4, reads DTGVSQNPRHKITKRGQNVTFRCDPISEHNRLYWYRQTLGQGPEFLTYFQNEAQLEKSRLLSDRFSAERPKGSFSTLEIQRTEQGDSAMYLCASSPGAEKLFFGSGTQLSVL.

Ten or more counts support this clonotype. Its ends do not fully match the called genes, so a read error is possible. J is TRBJ1-1 and V is TRBV11-3; D is unresolved. CDR3 size: 17 residues. Germline values: CDR1 SGHNT, CDR2 YENEEA. The CDR3: CASSKYSDPPENTEVFF. CDR3 coding DNA: TGTGCCAGCAGCAAATACAGCGATCCCCCTGAGAACACTGAAGTTTTCTTT.